This passage covers 3 T cell receptor beta chains from one sample sequenced in a study of blood T cell repertoires in COVID-19. Profiled with immunoSEQ multiplex PCR; TCRdb holds only in-frame clones, not every one. Of fewer than 90,000 clones in the sample, about 91% were seen once. The sequencing input was peripheral blood. Receptor source: a man in his fifties or sixties with acute or convalescent COVID-19.

The chain has TRBV27 and TRBJ2-7, with 11 positions matching TRBD2. Germline-derived CDR1 and CDR2 are MNHEY and SMNVEV (reference sequence). The J segment lost 4 bases and the V segment lost 7 bases, leaving 12 bases of the junction unmatched. The CDR3 has 16 amino acids. Written as DNA, the CDR3 is TGTGCCAGCAAATTGGGGCTAGCGGGAGGTCTATACGAGCAGTACTTC. Its protein is CASKLGLAGGLYEQYF.

The V call is TRBV18, the J call TRBJ1-5; TRBD1 matches 8 bases. Germline-derived CDR1 and CDR2 are KGHSH and LQKENI. CDR3 length equals 15 residues. V dropped 5 bases and J dropped 3; count of bases not matched to a gene: 6. The CDR3 nucleotides are TGTGCCAGCTCATCCGGACAGGGAAACAATCAGCCCCAGCATTTT. Protein sequence: CASSSGQGNNQPQHF.

V and J are TRBV19 and TRBJ1-5; 12 positions agree with TRBD1. The CDR3 sequence is 15 residues long. Trimming removed 5 bases from V and 5 bases from J; junction bases left unmatched: 4. CDR1 and CDR2 (germline): LNHDA, SQIVND (reference sequence). CDR3 nucleotides: TGTGCCAGTAGTGGGACAGGGGGCGTTGATCAGCCCCAGCATTTT. Translation: CASSGTGGVDQPQHF.